Shown below are 14 T cell receptor beta chains from a single sample sequenced in a study of cytomegalovirus exposure and HLA in healthy donors. PCR used 60 Vbeta primers and 13 Jbeta primers. Repertoires were generated with immunoSEQ multiplex PCR, while TCRdb's copy carries only in-frame clones and drops some. The table includes over 150,000 clones, over 75% detected once. Material for sequencing was PBMCs. The source of these receptors is a woman in her forties or fifties in good health and CMV-seropositive.

The sample holds one count of this clone. The rearrangement uses TRBV6-1 and TRBJ1-5; TRBD1 is a possible D gene (6 bases). The CDR3 extends over 15 amino acids. Trimming removed 6 bases from V and 0 bases from J, with 12 bases in between. The V gene's germline CDR1 is MNHNS and CDR2 SASEGT. Written as DNA, the CDR3 is TGTGCCAGCAGGTCCAGGGGATTTAGCAATCAGCCCCAGCATTTT. Translating it yields CASRSRGFSNQPQHF.

This sequence joins TRBV6-5 and TRBJ1-1; D gene unclear. Germline V gene lookup returns CDR1 MNHEY and CDR2 SVGAGI. The V end lost 2 bases, the J end lost 5 bases, and 12 bases lay between the germline ends. This CDR3 contains 14 residues. The CDR3 sequence is CASSYALSGTEAFF. The CDR3 nucleotides read TGTGCCAGCAGTTACGCCCTCAGCGGAACTGAAGCTTTCTTT.

DNA for the CDR3: TGTGCCAGCAGCTTAGGTCCAGCAGGGTCGTACGAGCAGTACTTC. Its translation is CASSLGPAGSYEQYF. The chain recombines TRBV7-9 with TRBJ2-7, with a weak D call TRBD1 (5 bases). V was cut by 1 base and J by 4 bases, with 14 bases left in between. CDR1 is SEHNR, CDR2 FQNEAQ, per germline (reference sequence). This CDR3 spans 15 amino acids.

The J gene is TRBJ2-7, the V gene TRBV27; 10 nucleotides line up with TRBD1. Trimming cost V 6 bases and J 4 bases; bases outside gene matches: 6. Germline V lookup: CDR1 MNHEY, CDR2 SMNVEV (reference sequence). CDR3 size: 14 residues. The chain's CDR3 is CASRDRGFGYEQYF. The DNA for the CDR3 is TGTGCCAGCAGGGACAGGGGGTTTGGGTACGAGCAGTACTTC.

This rearrangement joins TRBV5-1 to TRBJ1-2; 8 bases are a match to TRBD1. With 5 bases clipped from V and 4 bases from J, the junction kept 13 bases outside the gene matches. The CDR3 is made up of 16 amino acids. Germline CDR1 and CDR2: SGHRS and YFSETQ. CDR3 DNA sequence: TGCGCCAGCAGTGGAACAGGGGGGGTTCCTTTCTATGGCTACACCTTC. As protein: CASSGTGGVPFYGYTF. Combining the CDR3 with reference TRBV5-1 and TRBJ1-2 gives the whole variable domain KAGVTQTPRYLIKTRGQQVTLSCSPISGHRSVSWYQQTPGQGLQFLFEYFSETQRNKGNFPGRFSGRQFSNSRSEMNVSTLELGDSALYLCASSGTGGVPFYGYTFGSGTRLTVV.

Remarks on this clone: The junction shows a germline mismatch at one end, possibly a read error. V and J are TRBV7-9 and TRBJ1-2; TRBD1 matches 12 bases. The CDR3 runs to 14 residues. Germline CDR1 is SEHNR and CDR2 is FQNEAQ (reference sequence). The CDR3 is CSSSLGTGGNGYTF. The CDR3, as DNA: TGTTCCAGCAGCTTGGGGACAGGGGGCAATGGCTACACCTTC.

The chain carries TRBV7-6 and TRBJ2-2, with 8 bases that match TRBD2. Germline CDR1 and CDR2: SGHVS and FNYEAQ. With V trimmed by 1 base and J by 5 bases, 3 bases remained unmatched. The CDR3 extends over 15 amino acids. The CDR3 reads CASSLVGLATGELFF. The CDR3 region has the DNA TGTGCCAGCAGCTTAGTTGGACTAGCTACCGGGGAGCTGTTTTTT.

The rearrangement uses TRBV5-1 and TRBJ2-5; D is ambiguous. The better agreement between TRBJ2-7 and the DNA end casts doubt on the J call. Germline values: CDR1 SGHRS, CDR2 YFSETQ. The CDR3 runs 13 residues. The DNA of the CDR3 is TGCGCCAGCAGCTTGGACGGTTCCTACGAGCAGTACTTC. Protein: CASSLDGSYEQYF.

The chain has TRBV18 and TRBJ1-1; 7 bases are shared with TRBD1. The CDR3 covers 17 residues. Germline CDR1 is KGHSH and CDR2 is LQKENI. J gave up 0 bases and V 1 base, and 8 bases lay outside the gene matches. CDR3 bases: TGTGCCAGCTCACCACTCAGGGGGAGGTATATGAACACTGAAGCTTTCTTT. It yields the protein CASSPLRGRYMNTEAFF.

This clone has just a few counts. The CDR3 bases are TGTGCCAGCAGTGCCCGGGAAGGTGTAAACGAGCAGTACTTC. Its protein product is CASSAREGVNEQYF. The V call is TRBV6-5, the J call TRBJ2-7; weak D call: TRBD2 (5 bases). V gave up 5 bases and J gave up 5 bases, with 16 bases separating them. CDR1 and CDR2 (germline): MNHEY, SVGAGI. This CDR3 spans 14 amino acids.

The chain carries TRBV19 and TRBJ2-5, with 8 bases lining up with TRBD2. The J segment lost 1 base and the V segment lost 7 bases, leaving 5 bases of the junction unmatched. Germline V lookup: CDR1 LNHDA, CDR2 SQIVND (reference sequence). The CDR3 has 14 amino acids. The CDR3 DNA reads TGTGCCAGTAAAGAGCGGGGGCCCCAAGAGACCCAGTACTTC. Its protein is CASKERGPQETQYF.

This sequence joins TRBV19 and TRBJ2-5, with D perhaps TRBD2 (6 bases). V lost 1 base and J 4 bases, leaving 16 bases between the germline ends. Germline lookup yields CDR1 LNHDA and CDR2 SQIVND (reference sequence). The CDR3 length is 16 residues. The chain's CDR3 is CASSIAGTPALETQYF. The CDR3 DNA follows: TGTGCCAGTAGTATAGCCGGGACTCCAGCCTTAGAGACCCAGTACTTC.

The rearrangement uses TRBV2 and TRBJ2-1, with TRBD2 matching over 8 bases. From germline, CDR1 is SNHLY and CDR2 FYNNEI. The CDR3 totals 15 residues. V lost 1 base and J lost 4; bases outside the gene matches: 3. The CDR3 DNA reads as TGTGCCAGCAGTGAAGGTAGCGGGGTTTACAATGAGCAGTTCTTC. Translating it yields CASSEGSGVYNEQFF.

A few counts support this clone. The rearrangement uses TRBV11-2 and TRBJ1-1, with no clear D. The ends were cut back, 2 bases at V and 4 bases at J, with 11 bases in the middle. This CDR3 spans 14 amino acids. Per the germline V gene, CDR1 is SGHAT and CDR2 is FQNNGV. The CDR3 reads CASSLIPRGTEAFF. CDR3 DNA: TGTGCCAGCAGCTTAATTCCCCGCGGCACTGAAGCTTTCTTT.